This T cell receptor (beta chain) stems from a study of T cell repertoires in cytomegalovirus infection (dated 2019 in TCRdb). At the level of the whole study: The HLA type of each donor mattered for the analysis, because public TCR beta signatures pointed to carriage of CMV infection along with the matching HLA type. What the study reported, not specific to this receptor: In the ex vivo response, HLA-C-restricted CMV-specific TCR beta clonotypes were dominant, and in two of eight donors the single most frequent clonotype came from this HLA-C-restricted group. Cumulative frequency of public TCR beta family members discriminated carriers of CMV infection plus the relevant HLA type in this cohort and an independent 352-donor cohort.

Sequencing was carried out with an Illumina HiSeq 1500. TCRdb handled the public reads itself, with Q25 trimming in fastp and clone calling in MiXCR, and kept productive beta chains. Rows with one shared CDR3 protein collapse into an entry with the most common genes and DNA. The sample contains 150,000 to 200,000 distinct CDR3 sequences, approximately 20% of them found a single time. Roughly 2.9% of the sample is taken by the ten largest. From the cysteine through the phenylalanine, the CDR3 covers 15 amino acids. CDR3 DNA is the only sequence kept; it has 45 bases, read in frame from the first base. Relative to germline, V is 4 bases shorter and J is 0 bases shorter, with 10 bases between their ends. Reading the germline V gene (reference sequence) gives CDR1 SEHNR and CDR2 FQNEAQ. This clonotype was recorded a few times. It has no known antigen specificity. Base qualities are not at hand, and no much larger clone is one base apart.

The chain is encoded by TRBV7-9 joined to TRBJ2-1; the best D guess is TRBD2, with 5 bases matching. This clonotype was sampled from a human donor in good health (CMV status not recorded). Some clones in this sample may be carry-over from other donors' samples. Sequenced sample: PBMCs. The CDR3 protein is CASSYGVSSYNEQFF. Read as DNA, the sequence is TGTGCCAGCAGCTACGGGGTTAGCTCCTACAATGAGCAGTTCTTC. The reference TRBV7-9 and TRBJ2-1 proteins fill in what lies around the CDR3, so the full variable domain reads DTGVSQNPRHKITKRGQNVTFRCDPISEHNRLYWYRQTLGQGPEFLTYFQNEAQLEKSRLLSDRFSAERPKGSFSTLEIQRTEQGDSAMYLCASSYGVSSYNEQFFGPGTRLTVL.